What follows describes a single T cell receptor (beta chain). Profiling relied on immunoSEQ multiplex PCR, and the TCRdb table lists in-frame clones only, not all of them. The sample lists fewer than 300,000 clones, around 90% occurring once. Germline V lookup: CDR1 LNHNV, CDR2 YYDKDF (reference sequence). V was shortened by 1 base and J by 6 bases, with 12 bases between the two germline ends. The CDR3 covers 15 residues. This sample is part of a study of blood T cell repertoires in COVID-19. The rearrangement joins TRBV15 to TRBJ2-2; D possibly corresponds to TRBD1 (6 bases). This clonotype was obtained from a woman aged 25 to 39 who had recovered from COVID-19. Input material: PBMCs or T cells enriched from blood (not recorded which). The CDR3 region is CATSRVQGSAGELFF. The CDR3 nucleotides are TGTGCCACCAGCAGAGTGCAGGGGTCCGCCGGGGAGCTGTTTTTT.